The T cell receptor (beta chain) described here comes from a study of T cell repertoires in cytomegalovirus infection. The wider study: Use of recently identified HLA-C-restricted and well-studied HLA-B-restricted CMV epitopes was part of the study. A matching HLA type, together with CMV infection, was signaled by public TCR beta signatures. Study observations and caveats: Accumulated public TCR beta family frequency recognized individuals carrying CMV together with the relevant HLA. HLA-C-restricted CMV-specific TCR beta clonotypes were dominant in the ex vivo response.

Points on this clonotype: Its cognate antigen is unknown.

TCRdb fed the reads into MiXCR, producing one record per CDR3 protein. The sample shows approximately 1,000,000 distinct CDR3 sequences, approximately 31% of them seen only once. The CDR3 sequence is 16 residues long. The germline gives CDR1 LGHDT, CDR2 YNNKEL (reference sequence). The V gene lost 2 bases and the J gene lost 0 bases, with 11 bases spanning the gap. This sequence joins TRBV3-1 and TRBJ2-1; D uncertain. The source is a human donor in good health (CMV status not recorded). Some clones in this sample may be carry-over from other donors' samples. The sequencing here drew on cultured CD8+ T cells from PBMCs, taken from culture after CMV antigen stimulation. CDR3 protein: CASSQFYFRSYNEQFF. The CDR3 DNA is TGTGCCAGCAGCCAATTTTACTTCCGCTCCTACAATGAGCAGTTCTTC.